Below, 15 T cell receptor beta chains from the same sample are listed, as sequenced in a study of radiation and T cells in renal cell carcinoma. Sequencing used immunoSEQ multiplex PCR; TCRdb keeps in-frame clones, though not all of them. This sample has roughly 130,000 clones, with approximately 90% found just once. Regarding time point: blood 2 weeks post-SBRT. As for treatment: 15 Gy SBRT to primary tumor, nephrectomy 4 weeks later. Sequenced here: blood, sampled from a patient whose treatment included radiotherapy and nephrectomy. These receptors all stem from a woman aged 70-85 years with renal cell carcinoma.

CDR3 protein: CSDEGLLGETQYF. DNA of the CDR3: TGCAGCGATGAGGGACTTCTCGGAGAGACCCAGTACTTC. This sequence joins TRBV29-1 and TRBJ2-5; D perhaps matches TRBD2 (6 bases). V was pared by 7 bases and J by 4 bases, with 16 bases between. Germline values: CDR1 SQVTM, CDR2 ANQGSEA. The CDR3 has 13 amino acids.

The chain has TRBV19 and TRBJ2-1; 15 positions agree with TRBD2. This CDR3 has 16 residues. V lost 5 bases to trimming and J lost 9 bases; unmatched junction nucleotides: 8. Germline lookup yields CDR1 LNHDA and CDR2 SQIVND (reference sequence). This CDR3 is CASSPGLAGGQGEQFF. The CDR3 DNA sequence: TGTGCCAGTAGTCCCGGACTAGCGGGGGGGCAGGGTGAGCAGTTCTTC.

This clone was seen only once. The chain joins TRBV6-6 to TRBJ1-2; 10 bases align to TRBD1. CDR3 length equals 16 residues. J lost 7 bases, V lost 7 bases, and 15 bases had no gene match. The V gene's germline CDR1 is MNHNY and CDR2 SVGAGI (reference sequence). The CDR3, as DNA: TGTGCCAGCATCCGGGACAGGGGTCGCCATATGGGTGGCTACACCTTC. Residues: CASIRDRGRHMGGYTF.

Here the CDR3 DNA reads TGTGCCAGTAGACCACGGACAGGGGCCAAAAACATTCAGTACTTC. Residues: CASRPRTGAKNIQYF. V usage is TRBV19 and J usage is TRBJ2-4; 8 nucleotides agree with TRBD1. Trimming at V came to 6 bases and at J to 1 base, leaving 5 bases not matched to a gene. Germline V lookup: CDR1 LNHDA, CDR2 SQIVND (reference sequence). CDR3 length: 15 amino acids.

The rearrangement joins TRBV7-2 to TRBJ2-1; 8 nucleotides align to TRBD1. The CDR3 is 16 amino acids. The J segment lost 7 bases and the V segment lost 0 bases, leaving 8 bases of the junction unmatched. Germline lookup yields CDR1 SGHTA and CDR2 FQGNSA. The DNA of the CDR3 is TGTGCCAGCAGCTTAGCGGCCGGACAGGGTTCGAATGAGCAGTTCTTC. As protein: CASSLAAGQGSNEQFF.

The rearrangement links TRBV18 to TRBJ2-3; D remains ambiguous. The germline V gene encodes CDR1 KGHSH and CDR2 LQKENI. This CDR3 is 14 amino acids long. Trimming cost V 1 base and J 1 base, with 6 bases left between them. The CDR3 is CASSPLRGTDTQYF. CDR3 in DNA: TGTGCCAGCTCACCACTTAGGGGCACAGATACGCAGTATTTT.

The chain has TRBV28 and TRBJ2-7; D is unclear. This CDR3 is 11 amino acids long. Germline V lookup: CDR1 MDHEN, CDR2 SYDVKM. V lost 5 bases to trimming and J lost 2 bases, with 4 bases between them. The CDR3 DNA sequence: TGTGCCAGCAGTGCCGCCTACGAGCAGTACTTC. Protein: CASSAAYEQYF.

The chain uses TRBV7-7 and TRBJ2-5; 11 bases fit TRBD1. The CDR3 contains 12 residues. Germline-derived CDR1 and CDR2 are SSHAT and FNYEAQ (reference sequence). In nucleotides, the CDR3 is TGTGCTAGCCGGGACAGGGGGGAGACCCAGTACTTC. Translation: CASRDRGETQYF. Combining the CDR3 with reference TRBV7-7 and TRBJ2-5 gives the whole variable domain GAGVSQSPRYKVTKRGQDVTLRCDPISSHATLYWYQQALGQGPEFLTYFNYEAQPDKSGLPSDRFSAERPEGSISTLTIQRTEQRDSAMYRCASRDRGETQYFGPGTRLLVL.

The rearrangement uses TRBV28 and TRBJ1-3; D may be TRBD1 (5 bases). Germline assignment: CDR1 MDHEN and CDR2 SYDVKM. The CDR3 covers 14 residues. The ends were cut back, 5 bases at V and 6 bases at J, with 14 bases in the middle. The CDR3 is CASSGETASNTIYF. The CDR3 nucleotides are TGTGCCAGCAGTGGGGAGACAGCATCAAACACCATATATTTT.

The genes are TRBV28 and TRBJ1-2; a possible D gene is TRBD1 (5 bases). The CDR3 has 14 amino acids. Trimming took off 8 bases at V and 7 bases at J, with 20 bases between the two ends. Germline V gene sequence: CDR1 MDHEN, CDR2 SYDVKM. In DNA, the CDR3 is TGTGCCAGCCCCCGCGGGGCCTCGGGGGGTGGCTACACCTTC. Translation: CASPRGASGGGYTF.

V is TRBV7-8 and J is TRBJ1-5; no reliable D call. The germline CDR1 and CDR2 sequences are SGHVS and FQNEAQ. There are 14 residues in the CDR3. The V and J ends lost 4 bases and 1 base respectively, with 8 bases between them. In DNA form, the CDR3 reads TGTGCCAGCAGCTCGGATGACAGCAATCAGCCCCAGCATTTT. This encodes CASSSDDSNQPQHF.

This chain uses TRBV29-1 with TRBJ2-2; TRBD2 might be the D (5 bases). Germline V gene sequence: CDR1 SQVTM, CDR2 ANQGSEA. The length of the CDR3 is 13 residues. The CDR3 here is CSTSTAGTGELFF. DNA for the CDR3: TGCAGTACGTCAACCGCGGGCACCGGGGAGCTGTTTTTT.

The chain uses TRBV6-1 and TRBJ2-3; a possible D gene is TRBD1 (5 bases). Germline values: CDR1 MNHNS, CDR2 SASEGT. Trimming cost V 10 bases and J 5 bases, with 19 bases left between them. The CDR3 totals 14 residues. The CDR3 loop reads CATSLARVQDTQYF. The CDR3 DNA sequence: TGTGCCACTAGTTTGGCCAGGGTACAAGATACGCAGTATTTT.

The CDR3: CASSRDRGRADTQYF. In DNA, the CDR3 is TGTGCCAGCAGCCGGGACAGGGGAAGGGCAGATACGCAGTATTTT. The rearrangement joins TRBV11-3 to TRBJ2-3; 10 nucleotides agree with TRBD1. The CDR3 consists of 15 residues. The junction had 6 bases not matched to a gene; V was cut back by 5 bases and J by 4 bases. Germline CDR1 SGHNT, CDR2 YENEEA.

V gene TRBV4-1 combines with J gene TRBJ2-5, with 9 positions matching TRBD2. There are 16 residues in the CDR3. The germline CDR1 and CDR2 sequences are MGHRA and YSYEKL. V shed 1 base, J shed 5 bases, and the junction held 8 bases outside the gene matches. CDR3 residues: CASSQVGGGAPETQYF. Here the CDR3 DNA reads TGCGCCAGCAGCCAAGTCGGCGGGGGGGCCCCCGAGACCCAGTACTTC.